This T cell receptor (beta chain) stems from a study of T cells in Graves' hyperthyroidism and ophthalmopathy. Template material for amplifying TCR beta CDR3 regions consisted of RNA transcripts. The HTBI primer set drove a first-round RT-PCR of the TCR CDR3. From the multiplex PCR reads, TCRdb called clonotypes with MiXCR, one entry per CDR3 protein. Found here are 730,000 or so distinct CDR3 sequences, roughly a sixth of them singletons; the top ten hold over 15%. CDR3 length equals 13 residues. Per the germline V gene, CDR1 is SQVTM and CDR2 is ANQGSEA. Between the trimmed V and J ends, which lost 3 bases and 2 bases, there was a span of 11 bases. In patients aged 18 to 65, hyperthyroidism was newly diagnosed, with duration under 2 months. Whole-study findings and limits: Blood also contained most expanded thyroid clonotypes above 0.001.

This clonotype was counted a few times. Its cognate antigen is unknown. The chain has TRBV29-1 and TRBJ2-7, with D perhaps TRBD1 or TRBD2 (5 bases each). The specimen sequenced was blood. The TCR comes from a woman aged 50 to 65 with Graves' hyperthyroidism that later progressed to Graves' ophthalmopathy. This CDR3 reads CSVEGEGTYEQYF. The CDR3 nucleotides are TGCAGCGTTGAGGGGGAAGGTACCTACGAGCAGTACTTC.